The 8 T cell receptor beta chains presented below share a single source sample, sequenced in a study of vaccination effects on CD4 cells after COVID-19. Before sequencing took place, the ViraFEST assay used viral peptide pools to expand antigen-specific CD4+ T cells. A roughly ten-day culture period preceded the isolation of CD4+ T cells. Having tested negative for nucleocapsid antibodies, the vaccine recipients showed no prior SARS-CoV-2 infection. Antigen specificity for these receptors is unknown. Assay used: immunoSEQ multiplex PCR; TCRdb lists only in-frame clones, some missing. The sample carries about 65,000 clones, 70% to 80% recorded once. Sequenced here: CD4+ T cells from PBMCs cultured with HCoV-NL63 spike peptides, sampled before COVID-19 vaccination. Receptors were obtained from a human donor who received a COVID-19 vaccine.

The chain has TRBV7-8 and TRBJ2-5, with D uncertain. The CDR3 extends over 18 amino acids. The V and J ends lost 5 bases and 1 base respectively, with 23 bases between them. Germline V lookup: CDR1 SGHVS, CDR2 FQNEAQ. The CDR3, as DNA: TGTGCCAGCAGCACCCAAAACCGGGCCCTCCCCAGCCAAGAGACCCAGTACTTC. It translates to CASSTQNRALPSQETQYF.

The chain has TRBV30 and TRBJ2-3; TRBD1 is a possible D gene (6 bases). This CDR3 spans 11 amino acids. V lost 2 bases and J 8 bases, leaving 8 bases between the germline ends. From germline, CDR1 is GTSNPN and CDR2 SVGIG (reference sequence). CDR3 protein: CAWSIGGTQYF. As DNA, the CDR3 is TGTGCCTGGAGTATAGGGGGTACGCAGTATTTT.

V and J are TRBV10-3 and TRBJ1-5, with 7 bases fitting TRBD1. The CDR3 is 14 residues long. V lost 8 bases and J lost 5; bases outside the gene matches: 9. Germline V gene data show CDR1 as ENHRY and CDR2 as SYGVKD. The CDR3 loop is CAISLAGGDQPQHF. The DNA of the CDR3 is TGTGCCATCTCGCTCGCAGGGGGAGATCAGCCCCAGCATTTT.

This chain connects TRBV5-1 to TRBJ2-3; D is uncertain. V lost 0 bases and J lost 3, with 5 bases in between. The CDR3 has 13 amino acids. Germline CDR1 and CDR2: SGHRS and YFSETQ. The CDR3 DNA reads TGCGCCAGCAGCTTGGGTTCTACAGATACGCAGTATTTT. Translation: CASSLGSTDTQYF.

Only a few counts were recorded for this clone. J is TRBJ2-1 and V is TRBV3-1 (or the pseudogene TRBV3-2); 8 positions match TRBD1. The CDR3 covers 15 residues. CDR1 and CDR2 from the germline V gene are LGHDT and YNNKEL (reference sequence). V was clipped by 1 base and J by 5 bases; unmatched bases: 4. In DNA, the CDR3 is TGTGCCAGCAGCCAAGGGCGGACAGGGAACAATGAGCAGTTCTTC. Translation: CASSQGRTGNNEQFF.

This clone was detected once. The gene calls are TRBV5-4 and TRBJ2-3; 15 bases line up with TRBD2. This CDR3 comprises 17 residues. V lost 4 bases to trimming and J lost 5 bases; unmatched junction nucleotides: 8. The germline CDR1 and CDR2 sequences are SGHNT and YYREEE (reference sequence). This chain's CDR3 is CASSPDGLAGGVDTQYF. The CDR3, as DNA: TGTGCCAGCAGCCCAGACGGACTAGCGGGGGGGGTAGATACGCAGTATTTT.

This clone was detected only a few times. The chain links TRBV30 to TRBJ1-5; D gene uncertain. CDR1 GTSNPN and CDR2 SVGIG come from the germline V gene (reference sequence). The V gene lost 0 bases and the J gene lost 5 bases, with 5 bases spanning the gap. The CDR3 contains 12 residues. As DNA, the CDR3 is TGTGCCTGGAGTGTAAACCATCAGCCCCAGCATTTT. Its translation is CAWSVNHQPQHF.

This clone was seen only once. The V gene is TRBV24-1, the J gene TRBJ1-2, with a possible D match to TRBD1 (5 bases). The CDR3 is 16 amino acids. V lost 9 bases and J lost 0, with 19 bases in between. Germline V gene lookup returns CDR1 KGHDR and CDR2 SFDVKD. The CDR3 DNA is TGTGCCACCTTCCTCCAGGGCCCTTTTCCTAACTATGGCTACACCTTC. Translating it yields CATFLQGPFPNYGYTF.